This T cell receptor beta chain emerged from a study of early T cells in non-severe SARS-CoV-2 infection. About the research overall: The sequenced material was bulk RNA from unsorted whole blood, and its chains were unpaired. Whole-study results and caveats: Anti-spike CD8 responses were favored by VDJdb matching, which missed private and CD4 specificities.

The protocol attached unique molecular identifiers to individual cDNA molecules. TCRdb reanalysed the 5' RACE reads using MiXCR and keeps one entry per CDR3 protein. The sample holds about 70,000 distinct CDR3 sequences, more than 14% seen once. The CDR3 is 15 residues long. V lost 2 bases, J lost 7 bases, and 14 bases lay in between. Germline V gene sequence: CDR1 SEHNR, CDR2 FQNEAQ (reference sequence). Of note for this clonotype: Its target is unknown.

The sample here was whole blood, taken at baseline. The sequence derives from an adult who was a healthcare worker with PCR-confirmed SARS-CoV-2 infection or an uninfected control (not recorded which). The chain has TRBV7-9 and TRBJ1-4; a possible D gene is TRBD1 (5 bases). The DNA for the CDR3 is TGTGCCAGCAGCTTACCCCAGGGAGTGAGTGAAAAACTGTTTTTT. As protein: CASSLPQGVSEKLFF.